Listed below are T cell receptor beta chains from one sample, sequenced in a study of PD-1 blockade in classical Hodgkin lymphoma. The repertoire was sequenced with immunoSEQ multiplex PCR; TCRdb's copy has only in-frame clones and lacks some. The sample carries 34,000 or so clones, 81% recorded once. The material was peripheral blood mononuclear cells (PBMCs), obtained before the fourth cycle of nivolumab. The receptors were gathered from a human donor with classical Hodgkin lymphoma. Each CDR3 is given with its conserved first and last residue. A D gene is named only where the DNA matches it firmly. Size tells how often a clone was seen (once, few, many) or the class of an expanded clone, and some rows leave it out.

TRBV19	TRBJ1-2	17	.	TRBD1	CASSRVGTGAINYGYTF	TGTGCCAGTAGTCGAGTGGGGACAGGGGCCATTAACTATGGCTACACCTTC
TRBV5-6	TRBJ1-6	16	.	TRBD1	CASSHRDRLLGSPLHF	TGTGCCAGCAGCCACCGGGACAGACTATTGGGTTCACCCCTCCACTTT
TRBV7-6	TRBJ2-7	16	.	.	CASSPAGGGKAYEQYF	TGTGCCAGCAGCCCTGCTGGAGGGGGAAAAGCCTACGAGCAGTACTTC
TRBV10-3	TRBJ2-7	13	.	.	CAISGDSRIEQYF	TGTGCCATCAGTGGGGATAGTCGCATCGAGCAGTACTTC
TRBV4-1	TRBJ1-5	15	.	.	CASSQVWRGDQPQHF	TGCGCCAGCAGCCAAGTGTGGAGGGGTGATCAGCCCCAGCATTTT
TRBV5-6	TRBJ2-5	14	once	.	CASSLYSRGETQYF	TGTGCCAGCAGCTTGTACAGTCGGGGAGAGACCCAGTACTTC
TRBV7-8	TRBJ2-1	16	.	.	CASSLVPTGRYNEQFF	TGTGCCAGCAGCTTAGTCCCTACAGGACGATACAATGAGCAGTTCTTC
TRBV7-8	TRBJ1-3	16	.	TRBD1	CASSLEGQFSGNTIYF	TGTGCCAGCAGCTTAGAGGGACAGTTCTCTGGAAACACCATATATTTT
TRBV10-3	TRBJ2-3	15	.	TRBD1	CAIRSAGTGVDTQYF	TGTGCCATCAGGTCCGCCGGGACAGGGGTAGATACGCAGTATTTT
TRBV6-4	TRBJ2-2	15	.	TRBD2	CASRRTSGSTGELFF	TGTGCCAGCAGGAGGACTAGCGGTAGTACCGGGGAGCTGTTTTTT
TRBV28	TRBJ2-7	14	.	TRBD2	CATLPGRLAALADF	TGTGCCACCCTACCGGGGCGCCTAGCGGCCCTAGCGGACTTC
TRBV2	TRBJ2-2	13	.	.	CASSIDRYGELFF	TGTGCCAGCAGTATTGACAGATACGGGGAGCTGTTTTTT
TRBV6-1	TRBJ1-2	14	few	.	CASSPNAAGYGYTF	TGTGCCAGCAGCCCCAACGCCGCGGGCTATGGCTACACCTTC
TRBV4-3	TRBJ2-7	14	.	.	CASSQDATRGEQYF	TGCGCCAGCAGCCAAGATGCAACCCGGGGAGAGCAGTACTTC
TRBV4-3	TRBJ1-1	14	.	TRBD1	CASSPGGFETEAFF	TGCGCCAGCAGCCCAGGGGGTTTTGAGACTGAAGCTTTCTTT
TRBV7-9	TRBJ2-1	13	.	TRBD2	CALPSGGNNEQFF	TGTGCCCTGCCCAGCGGGGGAAACAATGAGCAGTTCTTC
TRBV10-3	TRBJ2-7	15	.	TRBD2	CAISVASGRAPEQYF	TGTGCCATCAGTGTTGCTAGCGGGAGGGCTCCCGAGCAGTACTTC
TRBV19	TRBJ1-5	17	.	TRBD1	CASSIRGGTGGGQPQHF	TGTGCCAGTAGTATCCGAGGAGGGACAGGGGGCGGTCAGCCCCAGCATTTT
TRBV28	TRBJ2-2	15	.	TRBD2	CASSLGGRAAGELFF	TGTGCCAGCAGTTTAGGCGGGAGGGCCGCCGGGGAGCTGTTTTTT
TRBV2	TRBJ1-3	14	.	.	CASSEDALGNTIYF	TGTGCCAGCAGTGAAGACGCGCTTGGAAACACCATATATTTT
TRBV30	TRBJ1-4	15	.	.	CAWTDYPGANEKLFF	TGTGCCTGGACTGATTATCCGGGAGCTAATGAAAAACTGTTTTTT
TRBV6-4	TRBJ2-1	15	few	TRBD2	CASSDSSGGANEQFF	TGTGCCAGCAGTGACTCTAGCGGGGGGGCCAATGAGCAGTTCTTC
TRBV7-8	TRBJ1-5	12	.	.	CASSQHNQPQHF	TGTGCCAGCAGCCAACACAATCAGCCCCAGCATTTT
TRBV10-3	TRBJ2-7	16	.	TRBD1	CAISVPGQGSTYEQYF	TGTGCCATCAGTGTACCGGGACAGGGATCGACCTACGAGCAGTACTTC
TRBV18	TRBJ1-1	15	.	.	CASSPYSPWNTEAFF	TGTGCCAGCTCACCATATTCCCCCTGGAACACTGAAGCTTTCTTT
TRBV7-9	TRBJ1-4	18	.	.	CASSLLRGPEATNEKLFF	TGTGCCAGCAGCTTATTGCGCGGGCCAGAAGCAACTAATGAAAAACTGTTTTTT
TRBV30	TRBJ2-5	13	.	.	CAWSVRLLETQYF	TGTGCCTGGAGTGTACGACTACTGGAGACCCAGTACTTC
TRBV5-4	TRBJ1-1	15	.	.	CASSPDPTVGTEAFF	TGTGCCAGCAGCCCTGATCCTACGGTGGGCACTGAAGCTTTCTTT
TRBV19	TRBJ1-5	15	.	TRBD1	CASSSYRGDGQPQHF	TGTGCCAGTAGTTCCTACAGGGGAGACGGTCAGCCCCAGCATTTT
TRBV11-2	TRBJ2-3	15	.	TRBD2	CASSLDLRGTDTQYF	TGTGCCAGCAGCTTAGACCTGCGGGGGACAGATACGCAGTATTTT
TRBV7-9	TRBJ2-7	16	.	TRBD2	CASSLAILAGVEEQYF	TGTGCCAGCAGCTTAGCTATACTAGCGGGAGTCGAAGAGCAGTACTTC
TRBV27	TRBJ2-7	15	.	TRBD2	CASTPRGGGSYEQYF	TGTGCCAGCACCCCCCGTGGGGGGGGCTCCTACGAGCAGTACTTC
TRBV11-2	TRBJ2-7	14	.	.	CASSFGRASDEQYF	TGTGCCAGCAGCTTCGGCAGGGCTTCTGACGAGCAGTACTTC
TRBV4-1	TRBJ2-5	14	.	TRBD2	CASSQVAGAKTQYF	TGCGCCAGCAGCCAAGTAGCGGGAGCGAAGACCCAGTACTTC
TRBV19	TRBJ1-1	14	.	.	CASSISGGGTEAFF	TGTGCCAGTAGTATCTCAGGAGGGGGGACTGAAGCTTTCTTT
TRBV29-1	TRBJ1-1	11	.	.	CSVEWNTEAFF	TGCAGCGTTGAGTGGAACACTGAAGCTTTCTTT
TRBV19	TRBJ2-7	15	.	TRBD2	CASSIFLADSYEQYF	TGTGCCAGTAGTATTTTCCTAGCGGACTCCTACGAGCAGTACTTC
TRBV27	TRBJ2-7	14	.	.	CASSLNRVAGEQYF	TGTGCCAGCAGTTTAAACAGGGTTGCGGGCGAGCAGTACTTC
TRBV2	TRBJ2-2	13	.	.	CASRTLVAGELFF	TGTGCCAGCAGGACACTAGTTGCCGGGGAGCTGTTTTTT
TRBV11-3	TRBJ1-1	12	.	.	CASSFLYTEAFF	TGTGCCAGCAGCTTCTTGTACACTGAAGCTTTCTTT
TRBV7-2	TRBJ2-1	15	once	.	CASSLGWRSYNEQFF	TGTGCCAGCAGCTTAGGTTGGAGGAGCTACAATGAGCAGTTCTTC
TRBV19	TRBJ1-6	14	few	TRBD1	CASTPGGANSPLHF	TGTGCCAGTACCCCAGGGGGCGCGAATTCACCCCTCCACTTT
TRBV6-1	TRBJ1-2	15	.	TRBD1	CASSGDRGLFYGYTF	TGTGCCAGCAGTGGTGACAGGGGGCTTTTCTATGGCTACACCTTC
TRBV9	TRBJ1-2	13	.	.	CASSVGSNYGYTF	TGTGCCAGCAGCGTGGGCAGTAACTATGGCTACACCTTC
TRBV4-3	TRBJ1-4	15	.	TRBD1	CASSQGTATNEKLFF	TGCGCCAGCAGCCAGGGGACAGCAACTAATGAAAAACTGTTTTTT
TRBV6-6	TRBJ1-1	12	few	.	CASNRGNTEAFF	TGTGCCAGCAATCGAGGGAACACTGAAGCTTTCTTT
TRBV4-3	TRBJ2-4	15	.	.	CASSQGTAPANIQYF	TGCGCCAGCAGCCAAGGAACAGCCCCGGCGAACATTCAGTACTTC
TRBV4-2	TRBJ2-7	15	.	.	CASSQDQASWNEQYF	TGTGCCAGCAGCCAAGATCAGGCTAGCTGGAACGAGCAGTACTTC
TRBV4-2	TRBJ1-1	15	once	TRBD1	CASSRRGTENTEAFF	TGTGCCAGCAGCCGACGGGGGACAGAGAACACTGAAGCTTTCTTT
TRBV28	TRBJ1-1	14	.	.	CASSITTFGTEAFF	TGTGCCAGCAGTATTACCACCTTTGGCACTGAAGCTTTCTTT
TRBV9	TRBJ2-2	16	few	.	CASSVGPGGYTGELFF	TGTGCCAGCAGCGTAGGGCCCGGGGGATACACCGGGGAGCTGTTTTTT
TRBV6-6	TRBJ2-7	16	once	TRBD1	CASSTGTGLLRNEQYF	TGTGCCAGCAGCACCGGGACAGGGCTTCTCAGGAACGAGCAGTACTTC
TRBV2	TRBJ1-3	15	.	.	CASSANRYSGNTIYF	TGTGCCAGCAGTGCTAACAGGTACTCTGGAAACACCATATATTTT
TRBV11-2	TRBJ2-7	16	.	.	CASSLYRRAPLGEQYF	TGTGCCAGCAGCTTATACCGACGAGCTCCCCTAGGGGAGCAGTACTTC
TRBV7-3	TRBJ2-1	15	.	TRBD2	CASSPSGNHYNEQFF	TGTGCCAGCAGCCCAAGCGGGAATCACTACAATGAGCAGTTCTTC
TRBV10-3	TRBJ1-6	13	few	.	CAISTGSNSPLHF	TGTGCCATCAGTACTGGTAGCAATTCACCCCTCCACTTT
TRBV10-3	TRBJ2-7	16	.	.	CAISKSGGASSYEQYF	TGTGCCATCAGCAAGAGTGGCGGGGCTAGCTCCTACGAGCAGTACTTC
TRBV7-8	TRBJ2-7	15	.	.	CASSLVAIGAYEQYF	TGTGCCAGCAGCTTAGTGGCCATCGGCGCCTACGAGCAGTACTTC
TRBV19	TRBJ1-5	12	.	.	CASSIIGKPQHF	TGTGCCAGTAGTATAATTGGAAAACCCCAGCATTTT